The clone carrying this T cell receptor (beta chain) is a singleton in its sample. Antigen specificity is unknown. PCR employed 60 Vbeta and 13 Jbeta primers. Libraries were prepared by immunoSEQ multiplex PCR; TCRdb keeps only in-frame clonotypes and omits some of them. The table records some 110,000 clones, around 68% of them present only once. This entry is derived from a study of cytomegalovirus exposure and HLA in healthy donors. Study overall: As released early, the data held approximately 80 million unique TCRs from HLA-typed donors. Study-level points and caveats: For TCR beta chains, V- and J-gene trimming was later linked to a missense DCLRE1C variant. In a later analysis, common viral pathogens appeared linked to several of the most significant clusters.

There are 16 residues in the CDR3. Germline trimming cut 4 bases from V and 0 bases from J; bases unmatched to any gene: 6. Germline V gene lookup returns CDR1 SGHRS and CDR2 YFSETQ. The chain recombines TRBV5-1 with TRBJ2-1, with 8 bases that match TRBD1. The origin of this receptor is a woman aged 50 to 60 in good health and CMV-seropositive. Specimen: PBMCs. CDR3 loop: CASSTTGESSYNEQFF. The CDR3, as DNA: TGCGCCAGCAGCACGACAGGGGAAAGCTCCTACAATGAGCAGTTCTTC.